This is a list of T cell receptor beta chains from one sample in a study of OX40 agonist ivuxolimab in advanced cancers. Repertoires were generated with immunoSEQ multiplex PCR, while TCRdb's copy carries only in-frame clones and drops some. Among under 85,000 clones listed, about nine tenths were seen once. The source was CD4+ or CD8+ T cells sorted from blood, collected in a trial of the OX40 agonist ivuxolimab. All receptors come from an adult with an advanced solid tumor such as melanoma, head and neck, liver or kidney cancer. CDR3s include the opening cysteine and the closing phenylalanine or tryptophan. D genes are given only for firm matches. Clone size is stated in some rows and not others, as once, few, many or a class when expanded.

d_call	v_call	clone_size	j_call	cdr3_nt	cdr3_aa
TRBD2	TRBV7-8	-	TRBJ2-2	TGTGCCAGTATCGGGAGGGTGGGGAATACCGGGGAGCTGTTTTTT	CASIGRVGNTGELFF
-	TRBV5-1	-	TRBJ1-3	TGCGCCAGCAGCTTGGTCCTAGTCTCTGGAAACACCATATATTTT	CASSLVLVSGNTIYF
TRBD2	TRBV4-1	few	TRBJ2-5	TGCGCCAGCAGCCAGCCGGGGGGAGAGACCCAGTACTTC	CASSQPGGETQYF
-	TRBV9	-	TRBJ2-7	TGTGCCAGCAGCCCCTCCGACGGATTCTCCTACGAGCAGTACTTC	CASSPSDGFSYEQYF
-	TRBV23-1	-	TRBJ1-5	TGCGCCAGCAGTCGTACCATTAATCAGCCCCAGCATTTT	CASSRTINQPQHF
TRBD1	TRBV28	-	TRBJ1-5	TGTGCCAGCAGCCCAAGGACAGGTAATCAGCCCCAGCATTTT	CASSPRTGNQPQHF
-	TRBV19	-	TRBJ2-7	TGTGCCAGTAGCTGGCGGGACGGAACCCCCTACGAGCAGTACTTC	CASSWRDGTPYEQYF
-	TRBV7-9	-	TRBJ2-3	TGTGCCAGCAGCCCAACTAGCGATACGCAGTATTTT	CASSPTSDTQYF
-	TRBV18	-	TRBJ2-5	TGTGCCAGCTCACCATACCCGGCTCAGGTCATCCAAGAGACCCAGTACTTC	CASSPYPAQVIQETQYF
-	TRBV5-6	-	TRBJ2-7	TGTGCCAGCAGCTCCCAAGGGGGGCTTTACGAGCAGTACTTC	CASSSQGGLYEQYF
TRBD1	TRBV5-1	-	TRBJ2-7	TGCGCCAGCAGCGCTGACAGGGGATCCCCCTACGAGCAGTACTTC	CASSADRGSPYEQYF
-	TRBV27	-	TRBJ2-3	TGTGCCAGCAGGACAAGGACAGTGCAGTATTTT	CASRTRTVQYF
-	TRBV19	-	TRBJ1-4	TGTGCCAGTAGTAGGCCCGGGCCACGGCGGGAAAAACTGTTTTTT	CASSRPGPRREKLFF
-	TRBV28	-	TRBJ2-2	TGTGCCAGCAGTTCCGTTAAAGGCGGCGCGAACACCGGGGAGCTGTTTTTT	CASSSVKGGANTGELFF
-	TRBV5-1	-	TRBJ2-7	TGCGCCAGCAGCTTGGGGGGGAGCTCCTACGAGCAGTACTTC	CASSLGGSSYEQYF
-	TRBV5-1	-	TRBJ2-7	TGCGCCAGCAGCTTAATCGGGTCCTCCTACGAGCAGTACTTC	CASSLIGSSYEQYF
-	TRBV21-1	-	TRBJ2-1	TGTGCCAGCAGCAAAGGAAGCGACAGGGGCTACAATGAGCAGTTCTTC	CASSKGSDRGYNEQFF
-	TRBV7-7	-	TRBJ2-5	TGTGCCAGCAGTCGGACGTTCCAAGAGACCCAGTACTTC	CASSRTFQETQYF
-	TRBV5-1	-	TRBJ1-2	TGCGCCAGCAGCTTTGATGGGGGCAGCTCTTCTCTATATGGCTACACCTTC	CASSFDGGSSSLYGYTF
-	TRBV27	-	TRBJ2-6	TGTGCCAGCACCTCTTTGCTCTCTGGGGCCAACGTCCTGACTTTC	CASTSLLSGANVLTF
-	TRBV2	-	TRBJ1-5	TGTGCCAGCAGTTACCGGCGGCAGCCCCAGCATTTT	CASSYRRQPQHF
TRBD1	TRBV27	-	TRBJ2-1	TGTGCCAGCAGTCTTGGGACAGGGGGGTTGGTTAGGTCCTACAATGAGCAGTTCTTC	CASSLGTGGLVRSYNEQFF
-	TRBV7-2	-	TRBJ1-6	TGTGCCAGCAGCTTAAACAGGCCCTATAATTCACCCCTCCACTTT	CASSLNRPYNSPLHF
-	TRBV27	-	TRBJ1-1	TGTGCCAGCAGTTCACAGGGTTGGACTGAAGCTTTCTTT	CASSSQGWTEAFF
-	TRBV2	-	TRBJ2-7	TGTGCCAGCAGTGAGAAGGGACTCCCGACCTACGAGCAGTACTTC	CASSEKGLPTYEQYF
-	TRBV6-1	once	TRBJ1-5	TGTGCCAGCAGTGAAGGGGGAACAGGGAGCAATCAGCCCCAGCATTTT	CASSEGGTGSNQPQHF
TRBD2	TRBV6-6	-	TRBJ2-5	TGTGCCAGCAGCCGGACTAGCGGGAGTGAGACCCAGTACTTC	CASSRTSGSETQYF
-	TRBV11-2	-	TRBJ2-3	TGTGCCAGCAGCGCCGCTAGCACAGATACGCAGTATTTT	CASSAASTDTQYF